These 11 T cell receptor beta chains came from one sample sequenced in a study of blood T cell repertoires in COVID-19. The assay was immunoSEQ multiplex PCR, and TCRdb's table has in-frame clones only and misses some. Among about 210,000 clones listed, about 88% were seen once. Sequences were obtained from peripheral blood. These receptors originate from a man aged 35 to 55 with acute or convalescent COVID-19.

The V and J genes are TRBV11-2 and TRBJ2-3, with 12 bases matching TRBD2. The germline CDR1 and CDR2 sequences are SGHAT and FQNNGV. The CDR3 runs to 17 residues. V was clipped by 7 bases and J by 7 bases; unmatched bases: 15. The CDR3 DNA sequence: TGTGCCAGCACCTTCTTCAGACTAGCGGGGGCCAAAAATACGCAGTATTTT. This gives the protein CASTFFRLAGAKNTQYF.

This chain links TRBV19 with TRBJ1-2; D might be TRBD1 (5 bases). V shed 6 bases and J shed 10 bases, with 21 bases lying between them. CDR3 size: 14 residues. The germline gives CDR1 LNHDA, CDR2 SQIVND (reference sequence). The CDR3 nucleotides read TGTGCCAGTAGCCGCCAGGGAAACGCTGGGGTCTACACCTTC. Residues: CASSRQGNAGVYTF. The full variable domain, its missing parts supplied by reference TRBV19 and TRBJ1-2, is DGGITQSPKYLFRKEGQNVTLSCEQNLNHDAMYWYRQDPGQGLRLIYYSQIVNDFQKGDIAEGYSVSREKKESFPLTVTSAQKNPTAFYLCASSRQGNAGVYTFGSGTRLTVV.

The chain uses TRBV6-2 or TRBV6-3 and TRBJ2-7, with a possible D match to TRBD2 (6 bases). CDR3 length: 13 amino acids. Trimming stripped 5 bases from V and 3 bases from J, with 11 bases between. The germline V gene encodes CDR1 MNHEY and CDR2 SVGEGT. The CDR3 bases are TGTGCCAGCAGTCTCTCCGGGGGCTACGAGCAGTACTTC. Translated, it gives CASSLSGGYEQYF.

CDR3: CASSWLEGETQYF. CDR3 nucleotides: TGTGCCAGCAGTTGGTTGGAGGGTGAGACCCAGTACTTC. The chain has TRBV27 and TRBJ2-5; TRBD2 is a possible D gene (6 bases). The V gene lost 4 bases and the J gene lost 5 bases, with 11 bases spanning the gap. The V gene's germline CDR1 is MNHEY and CDR2 SMNVEV (reference sequence). This CDR3 has 13 residues.

There are a few counts of this clone. The chain joins TRBV4-2 to TRBJ2-3, with 8 bases identical to TRBD2. The V gene end was trimmed by 1 base and the J gene end by 2 bases; junction bases not matched to a gene: 5. CDR1 and CDR2 from the germline V gene are LGHNA and YNFKEQ. This CDR3 has 16 amino acids. The chain's CDR3 is CASSQGDGRATDTQYF. Here the CDR3 DNA reads TGTGCCAGCAGCCAAGGAGACGGGAGGGCCACAGATACGCAGTATTTT.

The J gene is TRBJ2-7, the V gene TRBV6-1; unclear D gene. Per the germline V gene, CDR1 is MNHNS and CDR2 is SASEGT. Trimming left V 2 bases short and J 0 bases short, with 14 bases between. This CDR3 has 16 residues. DNA of the CDR3: TGTGCCAGCAGTGAATTGGGCGTAGTGTACTCCTACGAGCAGTACTTC. Amino acids: CASSELGVVYSYEQYF.

The chain combines TRBV9 with TRBJ2-1; D may be TRBD2 (6 bases). V was shortened by 0 bases and J by 6 bases, with 10 bases between the two germline ends. The CDR3 consists of 14 residues. The germline V gene has CDR1 SGDLS and CDR2 YYNGEE. CDR3 coding DNA: TGTGCCAGCAGCGTAGATGGGACTCTCAATGAGCAGTTCTTC. Its protein product is CASSVDGTLNEQFF. Using reference TRBV9 and TRBJ2-1 for the parts outside the CDR3, the full variable domain is DSGVTQTPKHLITATGQRVTLRCSPRSGDLSVYWYQQSLDQGLQFLIQYYNGEERAKGNILERFSAQQFPDLHSELNLSSLELGDSALYFCASSVDGTLNEQFFGPGTRLTVL.

The genes are TRBV30 and TRBJ1-2; D gene unclear. The CDR3 has 14 residues. CDR1 is GTSNPN and CDR2 is SVGIG in the germline V gene (reference sequence). V shed 3 bases and J shed 2 bases, with 13 bases lying between them. The CDR3 nucleotides are TGTGCCTGGAGCCTCCTAAACCTGAACTATGGCTACACCTTC. It translates to CAWSLLNLNYGYTF.

This clone was seen only a few times. Here the CDR3 reads CASSLVGQGGSNQPQHF. CDR3 nucleotide sequence: TGTGCCAGCAGCTTGGTGGGACAGGGAGGGAGCAATCAGCCCCAGCATTTT. The chain links TRBV5-6 to TRBJ1-5, with 9 bases identical to TRBD1. The CDR3 covers 17 residues. Germline V gene sequence: CDR1 SGHDT, CDR2 YYEEEE. J was trimmed by 1 base and V by 0 bases; bases with no gene match: 5. Complete variable domain (other parts from reference TRBV5-6 and TRBJ1-5): DAGVTQSPTHLIKTRGQQVTLRCSPKSGHDTVSWYQQALGQGPQFIFQYYEEEERQRGNFPDRFSGHQFPNYSSELNVNALLLGDSALYLCASSLVGQGGSNQPQHFGDGTRLSIL.

This clone was counted between two and nine times. The rearrangement links TRBV6-1 to TRBJ2-7; 10 bases match TRBD2. Trimming cost V 2 bases and J 2 bases; bases outside gene matches: 3. The CDR3 runs to 15 residues. Germline V gives CDR1 MNHNS, CDR2 SASEGT. The CDR3 DNA reads TGTGCCAGCAGTGAAATGAGCGGGGGGGCCTACGAGCAGTACTTC. Its protein is CASSEMSGGAYEQYF.

The sample holds one count of this clone. The V call is TRBV12-3 or TRBV12-4, the J call TRBJ2-5, with a tentative D call TRBD2 (6 bases). The ends were cut back, 5 bases at V and 1 base at J, with 8 bases in the middle. The CDR3 is 13 residues long. CDR3 sequence: CASSRTTQETQYF. The CDR3 DNA reads TGTGCCAGCAGTCGGACTACCCAAGAGACCCAGTACTTC.